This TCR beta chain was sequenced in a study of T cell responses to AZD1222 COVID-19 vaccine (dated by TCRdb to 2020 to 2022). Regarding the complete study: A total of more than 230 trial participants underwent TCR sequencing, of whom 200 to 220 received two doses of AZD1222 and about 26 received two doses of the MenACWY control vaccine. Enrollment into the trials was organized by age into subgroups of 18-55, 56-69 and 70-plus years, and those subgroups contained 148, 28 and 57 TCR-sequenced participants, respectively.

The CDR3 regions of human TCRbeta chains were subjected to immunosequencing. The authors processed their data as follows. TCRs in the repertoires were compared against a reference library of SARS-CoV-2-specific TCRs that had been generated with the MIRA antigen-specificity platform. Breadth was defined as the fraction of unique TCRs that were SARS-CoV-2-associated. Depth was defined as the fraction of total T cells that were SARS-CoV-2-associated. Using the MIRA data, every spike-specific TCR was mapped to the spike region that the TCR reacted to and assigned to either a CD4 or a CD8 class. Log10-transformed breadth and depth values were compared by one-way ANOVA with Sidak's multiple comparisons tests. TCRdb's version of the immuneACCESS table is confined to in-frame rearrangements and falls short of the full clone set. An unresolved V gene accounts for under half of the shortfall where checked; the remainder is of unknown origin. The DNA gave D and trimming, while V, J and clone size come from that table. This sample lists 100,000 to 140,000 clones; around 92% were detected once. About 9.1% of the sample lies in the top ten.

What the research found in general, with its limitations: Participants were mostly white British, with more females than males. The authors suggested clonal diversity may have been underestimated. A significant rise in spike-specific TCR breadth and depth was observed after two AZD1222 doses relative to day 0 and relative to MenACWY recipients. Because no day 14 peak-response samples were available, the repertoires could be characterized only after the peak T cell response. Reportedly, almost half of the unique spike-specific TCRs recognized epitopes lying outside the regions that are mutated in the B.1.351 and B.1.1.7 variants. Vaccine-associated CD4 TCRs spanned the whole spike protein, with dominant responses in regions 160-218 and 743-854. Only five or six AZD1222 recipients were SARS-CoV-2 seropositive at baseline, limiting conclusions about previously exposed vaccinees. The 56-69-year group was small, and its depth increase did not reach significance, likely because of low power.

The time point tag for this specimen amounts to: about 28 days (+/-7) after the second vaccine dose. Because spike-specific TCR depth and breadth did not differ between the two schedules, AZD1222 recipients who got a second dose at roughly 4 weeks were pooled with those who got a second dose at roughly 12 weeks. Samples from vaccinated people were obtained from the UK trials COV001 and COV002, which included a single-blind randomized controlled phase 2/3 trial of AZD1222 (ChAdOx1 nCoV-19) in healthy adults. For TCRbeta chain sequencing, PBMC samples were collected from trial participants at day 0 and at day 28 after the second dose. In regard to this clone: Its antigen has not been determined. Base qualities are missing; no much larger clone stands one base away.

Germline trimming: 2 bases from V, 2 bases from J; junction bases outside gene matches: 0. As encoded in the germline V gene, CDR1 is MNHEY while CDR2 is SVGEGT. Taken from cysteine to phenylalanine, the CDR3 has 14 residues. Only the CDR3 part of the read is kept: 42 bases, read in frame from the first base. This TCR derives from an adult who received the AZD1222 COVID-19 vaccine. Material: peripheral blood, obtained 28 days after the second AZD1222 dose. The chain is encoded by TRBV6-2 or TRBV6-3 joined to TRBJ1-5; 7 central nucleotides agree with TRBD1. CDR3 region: CASSYGQGNQPQHF. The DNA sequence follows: TGTGCCAGCAGTTACGGACAGGGCAATCAGCCCCAGCATTTT.